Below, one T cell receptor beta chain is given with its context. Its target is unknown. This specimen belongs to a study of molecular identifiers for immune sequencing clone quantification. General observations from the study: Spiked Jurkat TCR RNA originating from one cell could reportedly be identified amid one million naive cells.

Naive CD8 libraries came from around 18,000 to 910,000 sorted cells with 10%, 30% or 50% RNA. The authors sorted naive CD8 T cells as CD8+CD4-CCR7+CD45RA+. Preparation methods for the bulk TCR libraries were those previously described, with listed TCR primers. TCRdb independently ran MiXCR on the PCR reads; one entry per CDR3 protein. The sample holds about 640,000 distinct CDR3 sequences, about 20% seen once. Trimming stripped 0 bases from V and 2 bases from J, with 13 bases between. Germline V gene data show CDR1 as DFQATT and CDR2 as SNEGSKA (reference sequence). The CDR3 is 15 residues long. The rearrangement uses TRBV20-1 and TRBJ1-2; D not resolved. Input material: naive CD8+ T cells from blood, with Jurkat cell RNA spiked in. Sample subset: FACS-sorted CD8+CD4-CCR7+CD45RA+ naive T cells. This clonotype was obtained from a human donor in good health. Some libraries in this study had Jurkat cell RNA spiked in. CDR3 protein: CSARDPGEANYGYTF. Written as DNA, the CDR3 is TGCAGTGCTAGAGACCCGGGAGAAGCGAACTATGGCTACACCTTC.